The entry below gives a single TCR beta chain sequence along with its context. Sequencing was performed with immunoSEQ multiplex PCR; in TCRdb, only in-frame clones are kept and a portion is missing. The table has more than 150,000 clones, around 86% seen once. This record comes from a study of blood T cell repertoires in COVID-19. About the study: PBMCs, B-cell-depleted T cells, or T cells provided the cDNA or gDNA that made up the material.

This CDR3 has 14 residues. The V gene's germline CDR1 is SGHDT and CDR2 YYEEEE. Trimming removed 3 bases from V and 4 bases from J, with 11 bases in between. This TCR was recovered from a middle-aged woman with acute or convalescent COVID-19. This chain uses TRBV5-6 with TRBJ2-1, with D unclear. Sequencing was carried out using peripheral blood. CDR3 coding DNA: TGTGCCAGCAGCTCGCCGCCAGCGTACAATGAGCAGTTCTTC. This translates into CASSSPPAYNEQFF.